A single T cell receptor beta chain is shown here with its context. The data belong to a study of glioma-infiltrating T cells. The iRepertoire nested amplicon-rescue multiplex PCR amplified TCR alpha and beta CDR3s from RNA. One entry per CDR3 protein, called by TCRdb with MiXCR from the multiplex PCR reads. Of more than 20,000 distinct CDR3 sequences in the sample, approximately 23% were seen once. The V end lost 3 bases, the J end lost 0 bases, and 15 bases lay between the germline ends. This CDR3 is 17 amino acids long. CDR1 and CDR2 (germline): SNHLY, FYNNEI. The TCR was taken from a human donor with low-grade glioma or glioblastoma, undergoing nonglioma brain surgery, or in good health (not recorded which). The sample consisted of glioma tissue, nonneoplastic brain tissue, or PBMCs (not recorded which). The chain is built from TRBV2 and TRBJ1-3, with a tentative D call TRBD1 (6 bases). The CDR3 nucleotides read TGTGCCAGCAGTGAGCGAGAGGGGGTTATCTCTGGAAACACCATATATTTT. Translating gives CASSEREGVISGNTIYF.